This TCR beta chain was identified in a study of T cell responses to AZD1222 COVID-19 vaccine. Overall study context: Pooling of second doses given at about 4 or about 12 weeks was done. Study-wide points: Nearly half of spike-specific TCRs reportedly go after variant regions that carry no mutations.

This table comes from immunoSEQ multiplex PCR, and its TCRdb copy is limited to in-frame clones, with some not included. The sample carries under 130,000 clones, 91% recorded once. In regard to this clone: The antigen remains undetermined.

The V gene lost 5 bases and the J gene lost 4 bases, with 12 bases spanning the gap. From germline, CDR1 is MNHEY and CDR2 SMNVEV (reference sequence). The CDR3 sequence is 14 residues long. The sequence was collected from an adult in good health. The rearrangement uses TRBV27 and TRBJ1-3; D is unclear. The input for sequencing was peripheral blood, taken on day 0 of AZD1222 vaccination. CDR3 nucleotides: TGTGCCAGCAGTCCCGGATGGGAGGGAAACACCATATATTTT. Residues: CASSPGWEGNTIYF.